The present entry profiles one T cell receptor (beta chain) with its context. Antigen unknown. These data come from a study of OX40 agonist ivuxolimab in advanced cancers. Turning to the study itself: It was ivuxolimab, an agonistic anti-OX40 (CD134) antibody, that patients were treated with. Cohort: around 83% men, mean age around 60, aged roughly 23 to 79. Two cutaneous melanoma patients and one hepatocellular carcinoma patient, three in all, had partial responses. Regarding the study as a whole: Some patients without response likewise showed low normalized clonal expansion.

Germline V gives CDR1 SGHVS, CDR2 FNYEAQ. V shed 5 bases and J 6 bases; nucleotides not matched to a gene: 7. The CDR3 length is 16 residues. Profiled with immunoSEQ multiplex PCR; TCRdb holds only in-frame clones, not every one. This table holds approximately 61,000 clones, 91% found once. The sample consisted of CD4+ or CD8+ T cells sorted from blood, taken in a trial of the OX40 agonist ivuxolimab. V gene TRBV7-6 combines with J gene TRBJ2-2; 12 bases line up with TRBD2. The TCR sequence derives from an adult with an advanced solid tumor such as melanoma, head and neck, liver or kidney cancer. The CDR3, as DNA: TGTGCCAGCAGCCTTGGGCTAGCGGGGGGGCCCGGGGAGCTGTTTTTT. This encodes CASSLGLAGGPGELFF.